This section outlines one T cell receptor (beta chain) sequence together with its context. The antigen is unknown. This entry belongs to a study of cytotoxic CD8 clonotypes in ibrutinib-treated CLL. Findings and limits, study-wide: Baseline levels of clonality went above those of age-matched healthy donors and moved with circulating CD8+ T-cell counts. Sustained-remission patients were sampled at different times than progressing patients were.

Assay used: immunoSEQ multiplex PCR; TCRdb lists only in-frame clones, some missing. The sample has around 310,000 clones; around four fifths are singletons. Per the germline V gene, CDR1 is MRHNA and CDR2 is SNTAGT. V lost 6 bases, J lost 1 base, and 12 bases lay in between. This CDR3 is built from 14 residues. The source material was PBMCs, sampled before ibrutinib treatment. The source is a human donor with chronic lymphocytic leukemia. V is TRBV6-4 and J is TRBJ1-1, with D maybe TRBD1 (6 bases). The CDR3 is CASRLDRTNTEAFF. The CDR3, as DNA: TGTGCCAGCAGATTAGACAGGACGAACACTGAAGCTTTCTTT.